A single sample is the source of the 9 T cell receptor beta chains below, sequenced in a study of OX40 agonist ivuxolimab in advanced cancers. Here immunoSEQ multiplex PCR was the method, and the copy in TCRdb shows in-frame clones only, minus some. This sample yields 55,000 to 90,000 clones, of which 82% are seen a single time; less than 0.55% belongs to the top ten. This specimen consisted of CD4+ or CD8+ T cells sorted from blood, obtained in a trial of the OX40 agonist ivuxolimab. The source of these receptors is an adult with an advanced solid tumor such as melanoma, head and neck, liver or kidney cancer.

The chain recombines TRBV2 with TRBJ1-5, with D unclear. Germline CDR1 SNHLY, CDR2 FYNNEI. The CDR3 length is 13 residues. V lost 6 bases, J lost 3 bases, and 9 bases lay in between. CDR3 region: CASRRTLNQPQHF. In DNA form, the CDR3 reads TGTGCCAGCAGAAGAACACTCAATCAGCCCCAGCATTTT.

This rearrangement joins TRBV5-4 to TRBJ1-2; 9 bases map to TRBD1. J was trimmed by 4 bases and V by 4 bases; bases with no gene match: 8. CDR1 is SGHNT, CDR2 YYREEE, per germline (reference sequence). The CDR3 sequence is 15 residues long. CDR3 amino acids: CASSATGGRIYGYTF. Here the CDR3 DNA reads TGTGCCAGCAGCGCTACAGGGGGCCGGATCTATGGCTACACCTTC.

The CDR3 region is CASSVGYNEQFF. CDR3 sequence (DNA): TGTGCCAGCAGCGTCGGCTACAATGAGCAGTTCTTC. V is TRBV9 and J is TRBJ2-1; D unresolved. The CDR3 covers 12 residues. The germline V and J ends were trimmed by 2 bases and 3 bases, with 3 bases remaining between them. Germline CDR1 SGDLS, CDR2 YYNGEE.

The chain links TRBV7-3 to TRBJ2-2, with TRBD2 matching 8 bases. This CDR3 region has 16 residues. V was clipped by 1 base and J by 3 bases; unmatched bases: 4. CDR1 is SGHTA and CDR2 is FQGTGA in the germline V gene. In DNA, the CDR3 is TGTGCCAGCAGCTTAAGGGGAGCGGGGGACACCGGGGAGCTGTTTTTT. Protein product: CASSLRGAGDTGELFF.

The chain carries TRBV4-3 and TRBJ2-7; D is uncertain. The germline V and J ends were trimmed by 0 bases and 2 bases, with 8 bases remaining between them. In germline, CDR1 is LGHNA, CDR2 YSLEER. This CDR3 is 14 amino acids long. CDR3 protein: CASSQEARTYEQYF. CDR3 bases: TGCGCCAGCAGCCAAGAGGCTAGAACCTACGAGCAGTACTTC.

The genes are TRBV6-6 and TRBJ2-5, with 7 bases fitting TRBD2. The CDR3 extends over 13 amino acids. In germline, CDR1 is MNHNY, CDR2 SVGAGI (reference sequence). V lost 2 bases, J lost 3 bases, and 0 bases stayed unmatched. CDR3 coding DNA: TGTGCCAGCAGTTACGCGGGGGAAGAGACCCAGTACTTC. Translation: CASSYAGEETQYF.

The chain joins TRBV30 to TRBJ2-7; 10 bases align to TRBD2. This CDR3 is built from 14 residues. The V segment lost 3 bases and the J segment 5 bases; nucleotides outside the gene matches: 7. CDR1 and CDR2 from the germline V gene are GTSNPN and SVGIG (reference sequence). CDR3: CAWRNYLAGDEQYF. The CDR3, as DNA: TGTGCCTGGAGAAATTATCTAGCGGGAGACGAGCAGTACTTC.

Details on this clone: The junction shows a germline mismatch at one end, possibly a read error. This chain joins TRBV6-5 and TRBJ2-1, with 9 bases fitting TRBD1. The CDR3 contains 13 residues. Germline assignment: CDR1 MNHEY and CDR2 SVGAGI. The CDR3 bases are TGTGCCAGCAGTTACTTGGGGACAGGGAACAAGATCTTC. Translated, it gives CASSYLGTGNKIF.

In DNA, the CDR3 is TGTGCCAGCAGCTTCGGACAGGGGATTAGCACCGGGGAGCTGTTTTTT. Protein sequence: CASSFGQGISTGELFF. The chain has TRBV5-6 and TRBJ2-2; 9 nucleotides line up with TRBD1. V shed 2 bases and J 4 bases; nucleotides not matched to a gene: 6. CDR1 SGHDT and CDR2 YYEEEE come from the germline V gene. There are 16 residues in the CDR3.